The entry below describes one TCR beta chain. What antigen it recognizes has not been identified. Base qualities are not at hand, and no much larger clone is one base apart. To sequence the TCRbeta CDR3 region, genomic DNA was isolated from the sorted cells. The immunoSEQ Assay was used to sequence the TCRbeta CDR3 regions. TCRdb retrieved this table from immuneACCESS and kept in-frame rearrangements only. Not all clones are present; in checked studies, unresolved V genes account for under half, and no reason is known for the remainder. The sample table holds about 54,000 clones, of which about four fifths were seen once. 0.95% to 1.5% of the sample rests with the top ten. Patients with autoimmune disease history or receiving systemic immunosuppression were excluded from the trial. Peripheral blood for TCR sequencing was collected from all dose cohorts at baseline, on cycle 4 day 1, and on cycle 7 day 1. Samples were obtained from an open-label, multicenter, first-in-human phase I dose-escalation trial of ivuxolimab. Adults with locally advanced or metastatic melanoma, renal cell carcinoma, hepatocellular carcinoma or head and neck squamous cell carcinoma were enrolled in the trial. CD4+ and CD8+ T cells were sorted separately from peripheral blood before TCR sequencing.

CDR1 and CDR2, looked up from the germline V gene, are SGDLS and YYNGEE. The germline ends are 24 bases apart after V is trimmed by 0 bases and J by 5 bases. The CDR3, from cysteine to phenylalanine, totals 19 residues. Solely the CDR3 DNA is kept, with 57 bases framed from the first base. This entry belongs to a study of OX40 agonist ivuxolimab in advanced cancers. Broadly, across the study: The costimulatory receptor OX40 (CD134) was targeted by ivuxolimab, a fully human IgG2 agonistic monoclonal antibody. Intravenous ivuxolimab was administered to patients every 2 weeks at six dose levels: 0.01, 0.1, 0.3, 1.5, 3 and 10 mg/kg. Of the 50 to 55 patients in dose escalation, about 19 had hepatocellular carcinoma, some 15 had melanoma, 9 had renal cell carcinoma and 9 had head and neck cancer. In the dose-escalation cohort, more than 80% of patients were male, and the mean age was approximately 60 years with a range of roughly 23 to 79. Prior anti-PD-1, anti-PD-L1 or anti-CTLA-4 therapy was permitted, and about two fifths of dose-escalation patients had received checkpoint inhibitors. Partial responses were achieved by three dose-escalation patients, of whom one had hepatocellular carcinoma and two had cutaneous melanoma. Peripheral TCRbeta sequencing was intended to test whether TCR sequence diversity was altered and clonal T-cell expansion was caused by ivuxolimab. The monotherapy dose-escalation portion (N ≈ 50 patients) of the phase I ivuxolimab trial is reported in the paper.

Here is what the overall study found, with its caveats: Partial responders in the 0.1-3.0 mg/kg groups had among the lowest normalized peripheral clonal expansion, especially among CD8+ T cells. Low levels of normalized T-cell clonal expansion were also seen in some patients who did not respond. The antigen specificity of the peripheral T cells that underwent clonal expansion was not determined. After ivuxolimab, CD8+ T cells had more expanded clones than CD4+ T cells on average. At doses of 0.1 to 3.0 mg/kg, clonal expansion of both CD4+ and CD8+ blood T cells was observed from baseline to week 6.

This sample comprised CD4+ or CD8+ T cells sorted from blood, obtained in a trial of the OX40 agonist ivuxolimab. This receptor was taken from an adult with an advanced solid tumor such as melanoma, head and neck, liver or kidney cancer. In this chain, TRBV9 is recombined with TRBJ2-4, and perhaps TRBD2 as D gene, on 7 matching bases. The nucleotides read TGTGCCAGCAGCGTAGTCCCTGGGGGGGCTGGGTCCGGTGAAAACATTCAGTACTTC. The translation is CASSVVPGGAGSGENIQYF.